Listed here is a single T cell receptor (beta chain). What it recognizes is unknown. The PCR contained 60 Vbeta and 13 Jbeta primers. TCRdb keeps only in-frame clones here, not all; method: immunoSEQ multiplex PCR. Counted here are approximately 160,000 clones, around 79% occurring once; the ten biggest clones make up over 2.5%. The source of the sample is a study of cytomegalovirus exposure and HLA in healthy donors. The wider study: Researchers previously reported finding 100 million or so unique TCR beta sequences from around 200 million T cells.

The CDR3 loop spans 14 amino acids. Trimming cost V 0 bases and J 2 bases, with 6 bases left between them. In germline, CDR1 is SEHNR, CDR2 FQNEAQ (reference sequence). Study-level findings and limits: Within a later analysis, the majority of CMV-associated TCR beta chains appeared HLA-restricted. There were some public TCRs occurring in many donors, but most TCR sequences were rare.

V and J are TRBV7-9 and TRBJ2-3; possible D gene TRBD1, 6 bases. Source material: PBMCs. The clonotype was recovered from a middle-aged woman in good health and CMV-seropositive. CDR3 region: CASSLAGATDTQYF. The CDR3 coding sequence is TGTGCCAGCAGCTTAGCGGGGGCCACAGATACGCAGTATTTT.